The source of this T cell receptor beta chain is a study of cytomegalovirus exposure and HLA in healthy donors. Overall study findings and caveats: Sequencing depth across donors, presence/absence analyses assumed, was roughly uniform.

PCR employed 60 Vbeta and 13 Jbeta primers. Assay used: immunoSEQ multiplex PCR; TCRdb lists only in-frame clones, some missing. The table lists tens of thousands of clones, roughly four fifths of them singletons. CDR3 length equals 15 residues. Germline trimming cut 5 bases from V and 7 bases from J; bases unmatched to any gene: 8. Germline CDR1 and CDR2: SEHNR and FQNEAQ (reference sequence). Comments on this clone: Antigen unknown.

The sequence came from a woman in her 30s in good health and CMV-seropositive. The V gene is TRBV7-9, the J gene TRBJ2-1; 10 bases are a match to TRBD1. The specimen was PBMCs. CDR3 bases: TGTGCCAGCAGCCCCTCCCGGACAGGGGGTAATGAGCAGTTCTTC. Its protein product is CASSPSRTGGNEQFF.